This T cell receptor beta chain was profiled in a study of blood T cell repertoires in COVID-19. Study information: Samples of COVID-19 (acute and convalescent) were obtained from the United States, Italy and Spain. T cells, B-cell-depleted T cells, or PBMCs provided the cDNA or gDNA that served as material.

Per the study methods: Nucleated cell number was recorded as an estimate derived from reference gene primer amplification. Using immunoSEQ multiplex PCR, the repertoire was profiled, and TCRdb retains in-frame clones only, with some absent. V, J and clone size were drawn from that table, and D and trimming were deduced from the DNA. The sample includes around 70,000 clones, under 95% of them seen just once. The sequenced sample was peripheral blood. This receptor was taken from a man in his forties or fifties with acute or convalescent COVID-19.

The CDR3 region is CASSPIAGELFF. DNA of the CDR3: TGTGCCAGCAGTCCCATTGCCGGGGAACTGTTTTTT. The V gene is TRBV12-3 or TRBV12-4, the J gene TRBJ1-4; D ambiguous. The CDR3 covers 12 residues. Trimming stripped 5 bases from V and 12 bases from J, with 13 bases between.